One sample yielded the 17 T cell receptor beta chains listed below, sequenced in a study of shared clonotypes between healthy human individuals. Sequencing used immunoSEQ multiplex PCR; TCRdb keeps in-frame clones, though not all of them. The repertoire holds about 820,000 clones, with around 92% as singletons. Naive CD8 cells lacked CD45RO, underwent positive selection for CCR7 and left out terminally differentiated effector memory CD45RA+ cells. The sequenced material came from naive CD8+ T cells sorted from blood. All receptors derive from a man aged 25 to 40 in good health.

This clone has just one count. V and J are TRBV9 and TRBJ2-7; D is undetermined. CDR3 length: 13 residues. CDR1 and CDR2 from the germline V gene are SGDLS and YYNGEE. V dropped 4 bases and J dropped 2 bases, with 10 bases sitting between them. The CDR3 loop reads CASSRGGAYEQYF. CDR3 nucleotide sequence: TGTGCCAGCAGCAGAGGTGGGGCCTACGAGCAGTACTTC.

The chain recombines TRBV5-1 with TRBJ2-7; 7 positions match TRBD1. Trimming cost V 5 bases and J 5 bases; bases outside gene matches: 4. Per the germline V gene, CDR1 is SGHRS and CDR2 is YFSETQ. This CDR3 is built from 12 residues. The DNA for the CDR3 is TGCGCCAGCAGGCATGACAGGGACGAGCAGTACTTC. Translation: CASRHDRDEQYF.

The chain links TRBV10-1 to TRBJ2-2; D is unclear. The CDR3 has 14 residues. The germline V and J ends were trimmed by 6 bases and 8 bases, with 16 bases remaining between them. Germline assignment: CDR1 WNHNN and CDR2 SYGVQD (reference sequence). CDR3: CASRATVFAGELFF. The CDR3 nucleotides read TGCGCCAGCAGGGCAACAGTGTTTGCGGGGGAGCTGTTTTTT.

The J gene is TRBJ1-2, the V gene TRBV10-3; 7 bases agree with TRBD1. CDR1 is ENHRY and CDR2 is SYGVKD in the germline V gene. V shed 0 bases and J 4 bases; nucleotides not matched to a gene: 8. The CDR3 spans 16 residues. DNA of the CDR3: TGTGCCATCAGTGAGTCCCGACAGGGTTCGGGCTATGGCTACACCTTC. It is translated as CAISESRQGSGYGYTF.

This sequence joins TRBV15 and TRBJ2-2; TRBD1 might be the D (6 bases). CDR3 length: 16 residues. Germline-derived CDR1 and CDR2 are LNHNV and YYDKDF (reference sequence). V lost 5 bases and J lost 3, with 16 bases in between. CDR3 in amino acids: CATSRTQGMDTGELFF. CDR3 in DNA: TGTGCCACCAGCCGAACTCAGGGGATGGACACCGGGGAGCTGTTTTTT.

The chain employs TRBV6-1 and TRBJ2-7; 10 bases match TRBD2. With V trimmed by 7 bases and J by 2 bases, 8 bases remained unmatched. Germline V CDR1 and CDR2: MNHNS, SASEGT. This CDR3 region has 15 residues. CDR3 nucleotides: TGTGCCAGCACCCTAGGGCTAGCGGGAGCCTACGAGCAGTACTTC. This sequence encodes CASTLGLAGAYEQYF.

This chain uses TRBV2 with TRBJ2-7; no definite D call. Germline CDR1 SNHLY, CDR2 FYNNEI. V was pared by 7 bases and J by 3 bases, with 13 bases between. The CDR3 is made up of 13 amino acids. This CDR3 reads CASKVGVGYEQYF. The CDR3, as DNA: TGTGCCAGCAAAGTCGGAGTCGGCTACGAGCAGTACTTC. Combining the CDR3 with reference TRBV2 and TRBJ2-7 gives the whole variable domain EPEVTQTPSHQVTQMGQEVILRCVPISNHLYFYWYRQILGQKVEFLVSFYNNEISEKSEIFDDQFSVERPDGSNFTLKIRSTKLEDSAMYFCASKVGVGYEQYFGPGTRLTVT.

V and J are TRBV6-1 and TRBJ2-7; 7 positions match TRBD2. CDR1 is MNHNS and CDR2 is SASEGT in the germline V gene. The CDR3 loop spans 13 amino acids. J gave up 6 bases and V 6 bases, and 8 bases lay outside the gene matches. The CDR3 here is CASRGTSVFEQYF. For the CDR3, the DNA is TGTGCCAGCAGGGGTACTAGCGTCTTCGAGCAGTACTTC.

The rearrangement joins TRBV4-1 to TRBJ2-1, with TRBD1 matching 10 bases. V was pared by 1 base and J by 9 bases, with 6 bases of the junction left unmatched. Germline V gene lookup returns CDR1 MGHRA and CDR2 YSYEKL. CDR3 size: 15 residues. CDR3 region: CASSQVGTGAGEQFF. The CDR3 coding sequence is TGCGCCAGCAGCCAAGTGGGGACAGGGGCGGGTGAGCAGTTCTTC.

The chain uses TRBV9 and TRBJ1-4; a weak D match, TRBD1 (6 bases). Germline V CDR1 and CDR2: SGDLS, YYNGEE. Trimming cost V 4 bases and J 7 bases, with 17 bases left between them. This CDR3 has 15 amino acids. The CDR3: CASSPFSGEGEKLFF. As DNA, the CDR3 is TGTGCCAGCAGCCCCTTCTCAGGGGAAGGTGAAAAACTGTTTTTT.

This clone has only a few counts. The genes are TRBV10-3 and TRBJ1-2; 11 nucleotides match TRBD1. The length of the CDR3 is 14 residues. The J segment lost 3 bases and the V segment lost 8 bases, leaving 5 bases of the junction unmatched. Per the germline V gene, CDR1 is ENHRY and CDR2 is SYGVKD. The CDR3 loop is CAIPQDRGHYGYTF. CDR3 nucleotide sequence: TGTGCCATCCCACAGGACAGGGGGCACTATGGCTACACCTTC.

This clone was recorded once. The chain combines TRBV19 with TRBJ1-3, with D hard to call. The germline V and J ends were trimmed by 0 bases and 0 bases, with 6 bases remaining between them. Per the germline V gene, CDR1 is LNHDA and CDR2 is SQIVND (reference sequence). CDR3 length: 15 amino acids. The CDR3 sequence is CASSIDNSSGNTIYF. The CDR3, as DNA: TGTGCCAGTAGTATAGATAACAGCTCTGGAAACACCATATATTTT.

The CDR3 coding sequence is TGCGCCAGCAAAATCCAATTGAACACTGAAGCTTTCTTT. Translated: CASKIQLNTEAFF. This rearrangement joins TRBV5-1 to TRBJ1-1, with unresolved D. The CDR3 covers 13 residues. From germline, CDR1 is SGHRS and CDR2 YFSETQ. V shed 6 bases and J shed 0 bases, with 9 bases lying between them. The full variable domain, its missing parts supplied by reference TRBV5-1 and TRBJ1-1, is KAGVTQTPRYLIKTRGQQVTLSCSPISGHRSVSWYQQTPGQGLQFLFEYFSETQRNKGNFPGRFSGRQFSNSRSEMNVSTLELGDSALYLCASKIQLNTEAFFGQGTRLTVV.

This CDR3 reads CASSFLGGTEAFF. The CDR3 DNA is TGTGCCAGCAGTTTCCTAGGGGGAACTGAAGCTTTCTTT. The V gene is TRBV27, the J gene TRBJ1-1, with D tentatively TRBD1 (6 bases). There are 13 residues in the CDR3. V dropped 3 bases and J dropped 5 bases, with 10 bases sitting between them. CDR1 MNHEY and CDR2 SMNVEV come from the germline V gene (reference sequence).

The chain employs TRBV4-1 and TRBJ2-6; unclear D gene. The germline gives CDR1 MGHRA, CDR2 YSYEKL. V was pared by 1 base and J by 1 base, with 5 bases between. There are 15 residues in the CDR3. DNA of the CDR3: TGCGCCAGCAGCCAAGGCAGATCTGGGGCCAACGTCCTGACTTTC. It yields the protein CASSQGRSGANVLTF.

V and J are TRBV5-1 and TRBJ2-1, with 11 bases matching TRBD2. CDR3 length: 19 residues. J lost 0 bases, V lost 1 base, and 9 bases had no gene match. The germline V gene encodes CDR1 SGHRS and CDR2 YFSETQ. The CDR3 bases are TGCGCCAGCAGCTTGAGTTGGACTAGCGGGCTTAGCTCCTACAATGAGCAGTTCTTC. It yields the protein CASSLSWTSGLSSYNEQFF.

CDR3 nucleotide sequence: TGTGCCACCAGTGGACAGTCCACAGATACGCAGTATTTT. This translates into CATSGQSTDTQYF. V and J are TRBV15 and TRBJ2-3, with a tentative D call TRBD1 (6 bases). Looked up from germline, CDR1 is LNHNV and CDR2 is YYDKDF (reference sequence). V lost 6 bases and J lost 2, with 9 bases in between. The CDR3 length is 13 residues. Using reference TRBV15 and TRBJ2-3 for the parts outside the CDR3, the full variable domain is DAMVIQNPRYQVTQFGKPVTLSCSQTLNHNVMYWYQQKSSQAPKLLFHYYDKDFNNEADTPDNFQSRRPNTSFCFLDIRSPGLGDTAMYLCATSGQSTDTQYFGPGTRLTVL.